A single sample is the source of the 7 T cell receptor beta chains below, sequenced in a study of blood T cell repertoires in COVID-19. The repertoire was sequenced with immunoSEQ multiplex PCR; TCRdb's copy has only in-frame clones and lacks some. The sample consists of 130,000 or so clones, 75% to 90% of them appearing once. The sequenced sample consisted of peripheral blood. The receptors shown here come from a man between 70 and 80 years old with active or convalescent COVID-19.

CDR3 region: CATSNRDRGFIYF. The CDR3 coding sequence is TGTGCCACCAGCAACCGAGACAGGGGTTTCATATATTTT. This sequence joins TRBV15 and TRBJ1-3; the match to TRBD1 covers 8 bases. The length of the CDR3 is 13 residues. The J segment lost 12 bases and the V segment lost 4 bases, leaving 8 bases of the junction unmatched. The germline V gene has CDR1 LNHNV and CDR2 YYDKDF (reference sequence).

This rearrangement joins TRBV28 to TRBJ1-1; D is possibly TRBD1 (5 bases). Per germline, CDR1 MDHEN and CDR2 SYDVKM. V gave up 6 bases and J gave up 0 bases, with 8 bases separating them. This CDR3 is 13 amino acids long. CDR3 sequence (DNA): TGTGCCAGCAGAGACAGACTGAACACTGAAGCTTTCTTT. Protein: CASRDRLNTEAFF.

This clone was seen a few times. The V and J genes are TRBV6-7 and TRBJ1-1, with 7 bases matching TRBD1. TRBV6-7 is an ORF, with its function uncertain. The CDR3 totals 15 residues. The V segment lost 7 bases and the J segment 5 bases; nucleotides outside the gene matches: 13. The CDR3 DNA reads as TGTGCCAGCACTCACCAGACAGGGTTTCGGACTGAAGCTTTCTTT. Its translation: CASTHQTGFRTEAFF.

In DNA form, the CDR3 reads TGTGCCAGCAGCTTAGAGCGGGAGGCCTACAATGAGCAGTTCTTC. Residues: CASSLEREAYNEQFF. This chain links TRBV11-2 with TRBJ2-1; TRBD2 agrees at 8 bases. The germline V gene has CDR1 SGHAT and CDR2 FQNNGV. J lost 2 bases, V lost 0 bases, and 0 bases had no gene match. This CDR3 is 15 amino acids long. The full variable domain, rest sourced from reference TRBV11-2 and TRBJ2-1, is EAGVAQSPRYKIIEKRQSVAFWCNPISGHATLYWYQQILGQGPKLLIQFQNNGVVDDSQLPKDRFSAERLKGVDSTLKIQPAKLEDSAVYLCASSLEREAYNEQFFGPGTRLTVL.

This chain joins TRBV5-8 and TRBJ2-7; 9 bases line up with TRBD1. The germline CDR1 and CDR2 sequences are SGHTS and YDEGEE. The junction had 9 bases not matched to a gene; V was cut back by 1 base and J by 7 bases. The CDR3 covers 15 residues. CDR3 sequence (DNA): TGTGCCAGCAGCTTGTTGGGGACAGGGAAGGAGGAGCAGTACTTC. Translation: CASSLLGTGKEEQYF.

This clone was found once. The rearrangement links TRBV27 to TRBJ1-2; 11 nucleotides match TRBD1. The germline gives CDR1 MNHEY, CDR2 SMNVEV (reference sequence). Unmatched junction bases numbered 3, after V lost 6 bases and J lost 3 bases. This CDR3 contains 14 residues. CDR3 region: CASSWGQGDYGYTF. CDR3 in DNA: TGTGCCAGCAGCTGGGGACAGGGGGACTATGGCTACACCTTC.

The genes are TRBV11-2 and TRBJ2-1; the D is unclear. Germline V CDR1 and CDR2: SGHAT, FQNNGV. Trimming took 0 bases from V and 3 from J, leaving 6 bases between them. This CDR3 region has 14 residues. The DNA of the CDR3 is TGTGCCAGCAGCTTAGAACCTAGCTACAATGAGCAGTTCTTC. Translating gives CASSLEPSYNEQFF.